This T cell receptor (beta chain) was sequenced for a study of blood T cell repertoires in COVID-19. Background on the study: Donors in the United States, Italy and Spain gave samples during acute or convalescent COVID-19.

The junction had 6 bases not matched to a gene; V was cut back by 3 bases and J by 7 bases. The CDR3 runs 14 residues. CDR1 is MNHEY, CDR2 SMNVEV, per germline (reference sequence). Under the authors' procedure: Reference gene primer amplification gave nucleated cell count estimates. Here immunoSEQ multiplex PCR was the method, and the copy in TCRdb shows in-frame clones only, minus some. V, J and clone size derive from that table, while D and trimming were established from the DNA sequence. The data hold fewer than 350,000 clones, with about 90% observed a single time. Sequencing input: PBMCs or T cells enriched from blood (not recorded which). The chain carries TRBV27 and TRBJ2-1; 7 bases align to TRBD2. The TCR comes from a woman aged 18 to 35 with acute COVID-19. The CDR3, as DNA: TGTGCCAGCAGTTTGAGTCTAGCGGATAATGAGCAGTTCTTC. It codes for CASSLSLADNEQFF.